The clone carrying this TCR beta chain was detected only a few times. The sample holds other DNA sequences that translate to the same CDR3. Clones were sequenced by immunoSEQ multiplex PCR, and TCRdb holds only the in-frame ones, with some missing. The repertoire holds some 1 million clones, more than 65% seen once, with 1.5% in the top ten. Trimming removed 1 base from V and 2 bases from J, with 8 bases in between. The CDR3 spans 13 residues. Germline CDR1 is GTSNPN and CDR2 is SVGIG (reference sequence). Caucasian adults residing in Nashville, Tennessee made up all the donors. CD4+ cells underwent separation, giving CD45RA+ naive and CD45RA-negative memory subsets. The entry originates in a study of shared clonotypes between healthy human individuals. Study details: Per donor, CD8 memory used one plate, CD8 naive used two, CD4 memory used three and CD4 naive used three.

The material sequenced was memory CD4+ T cells sorted from blood. Subset denoted: CD45RA-negative fraction. The chain links TRBV30 to TRBJ1-1, with TRBD1 as a possible D gene (5 bases). This clonotype was obtained from a man between 18 and 35 years old in good health. Here the CDR3 DNA reads TGTGCCTGGAGTGCTGACAGAAACACTGAAGCTTTCTTT. Protein sequence: CAWSADRNTEAFF.